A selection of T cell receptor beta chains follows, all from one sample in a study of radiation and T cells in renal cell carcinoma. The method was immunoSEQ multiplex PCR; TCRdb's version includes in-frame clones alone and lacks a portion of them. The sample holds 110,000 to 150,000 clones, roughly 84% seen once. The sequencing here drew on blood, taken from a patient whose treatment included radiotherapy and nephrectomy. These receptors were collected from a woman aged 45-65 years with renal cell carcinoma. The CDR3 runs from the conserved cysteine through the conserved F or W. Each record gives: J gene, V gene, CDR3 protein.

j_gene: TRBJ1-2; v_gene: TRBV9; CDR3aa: CASSVDGSPTYGYTF
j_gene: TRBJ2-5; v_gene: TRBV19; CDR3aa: CASRVGDLGETQYF
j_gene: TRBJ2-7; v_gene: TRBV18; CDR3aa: CASSQPGQGIYEQYF
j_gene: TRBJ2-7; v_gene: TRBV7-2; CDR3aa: CASSSQLGAGEQYF
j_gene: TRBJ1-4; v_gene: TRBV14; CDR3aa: CASSRDLGEKLFF
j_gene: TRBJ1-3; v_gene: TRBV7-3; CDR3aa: CASSSTGSGNTIYF
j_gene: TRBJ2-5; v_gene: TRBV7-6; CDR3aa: CASSLLAAEETQYF
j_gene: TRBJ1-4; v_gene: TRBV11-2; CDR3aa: CASSSPGTAYNEKLFF
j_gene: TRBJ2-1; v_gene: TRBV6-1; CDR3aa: CASTPSGGNYNEQFF
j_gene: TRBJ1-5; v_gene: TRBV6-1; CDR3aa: CASSASIPNESNQPQHF
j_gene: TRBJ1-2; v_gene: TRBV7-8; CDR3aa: CASSTRDRVNGYTF
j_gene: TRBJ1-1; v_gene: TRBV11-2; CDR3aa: CASSFGQGNTEAFF